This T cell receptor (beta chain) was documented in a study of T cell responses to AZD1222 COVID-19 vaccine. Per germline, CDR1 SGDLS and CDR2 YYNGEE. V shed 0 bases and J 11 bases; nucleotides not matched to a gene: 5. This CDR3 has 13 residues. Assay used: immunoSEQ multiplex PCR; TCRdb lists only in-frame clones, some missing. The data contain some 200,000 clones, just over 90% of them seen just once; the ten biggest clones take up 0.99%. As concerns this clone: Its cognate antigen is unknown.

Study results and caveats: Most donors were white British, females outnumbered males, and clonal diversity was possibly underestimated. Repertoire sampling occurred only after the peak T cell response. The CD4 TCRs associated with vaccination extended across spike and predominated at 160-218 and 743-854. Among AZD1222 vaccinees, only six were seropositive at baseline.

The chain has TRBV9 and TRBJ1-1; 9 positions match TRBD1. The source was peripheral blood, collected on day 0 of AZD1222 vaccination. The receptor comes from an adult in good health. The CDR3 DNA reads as TGTGCCAGCAGCGTAGGGTCACAGGGGGCGGCTTTCTTT. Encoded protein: CASSVGSQGAAFF. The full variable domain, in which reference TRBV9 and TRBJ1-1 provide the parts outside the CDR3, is DSGVTQTPKHLITATGQRVTLRCSPRSGDLSVYWYQQSLDQGLQFLIQYYNGEERAKGNILERFSAQQFPDLHSELNLSSLELGDSALYFCASSVGSQGAAFFGQGTRLTVV.